What follows are 5 T cell receptor beta chains derived from one specimen sequenced in a study of identical twins (dated by TCRdb to between 2015 and 2016). The library was prepared using 5' RACE. TCRdb shows the sequencer as Illumina HiSeq 2000. The public reads were reanalyzed by TCRdb: fastp trimming at Q25, MiXCR alignment, in-frame beta chains only. Entries are consolidated by CDR3 protein sequence, retaining the most common genes and DNA. This sample is represented by 700,000 or so distinct CDR3 sequences; 21% of them were singletons. The ten largest clones represent about 4.5% of the sample. Separately, the same data were catalogued under a study of T cells expressing NK-cell markers.

The sequenced sample consisted of PBMCs. These receptor sequences come from a woman between 18 and 29 years old in good health.

V is TRBV5-1 and J is TRBJ1-5, with D perhaps matching TRBD1 (5 bases). This CDR3 has 14 residues. Trimming took 0 bases from V and 5 from J, leaving 9 bases between them. Looked up from germline, CDR1 is SGHRS and CDR2 is YFSETQ. The DNA of the CDR3 is TGCGCCAGCAGCTTGGCAGGGTGGGATCAGCCCCAGCATTTT. As protein: CASSLAGWDQPQHF.

In its sample, this clonotype was seen many times. The chain is built from TRBV29-1 and TRBJ2-7; no clear D. Trimming took off 4 bases at V and 7 bases at J, with 11 bases between the two ends. CDR3 length: 11 amino acids. Germline-derived CDR1 and CDR2 are SQVTM and ANQGSEA. The CDR3 DNA reads TGCAGCGTTGGATTTCGCCAGGAGCAGTACTTC. This codes for CSVGFRQEQYF.

The chain recombines TRBV10-3 with TRBJ2-7, with D unclear. Trimming shortened V by 2 bases and J by 4 bases, and 6 bases separated the two germline ends. Germline V gene data show CDR1 as ENHRY and CDR2 as SYGVKD. The CDR3 runs 12 residues. The CDR3 DNA sequence: TGTGCCATCAGTGAGGAGAGGTACGAGCAGTACTTC. Protein product: CAISEERYEQYF.

The V gene is TRBV6-2 or TRBV6-3, the J gene TRBJ2-3, with TRBD1 as a possible D gene (5 bases). With 3 bases removed from V and 5 bases from J, the gap between germline ends came to 12 bases. This CDR3 contains 14 residues. Germline CDR1 is MNHEY and CDR2 is SVGEGT. CDR3 DNA: TGTGCCAGCAGTTATTTGGACAACATAGATACGCAGTATTTT. The encoded protein is CASSYLDNIDTQYF.

The table lists this clonotype with a few counts. This chain uses TRBV20-1 with TRBJ1-1, with TRBD1 identical over 8 bases. This CDR3 is built from 20 residues. J was trimmed by 1 base and V by 3 bases; bases with no gene match: 22. CDR1 and CDR2 from the germline V gene are DFQATT and SNEGSKA (reference sequence). The CDR3 sequence: CSARLNRPGTGELKNTEAFF. In DNA form, the CDR3 reads TGCAGTGCTAGGTTAAACCGCCCCGGGACAGGAGAATTGAAGAACACTGAAGCTTTCTTT.